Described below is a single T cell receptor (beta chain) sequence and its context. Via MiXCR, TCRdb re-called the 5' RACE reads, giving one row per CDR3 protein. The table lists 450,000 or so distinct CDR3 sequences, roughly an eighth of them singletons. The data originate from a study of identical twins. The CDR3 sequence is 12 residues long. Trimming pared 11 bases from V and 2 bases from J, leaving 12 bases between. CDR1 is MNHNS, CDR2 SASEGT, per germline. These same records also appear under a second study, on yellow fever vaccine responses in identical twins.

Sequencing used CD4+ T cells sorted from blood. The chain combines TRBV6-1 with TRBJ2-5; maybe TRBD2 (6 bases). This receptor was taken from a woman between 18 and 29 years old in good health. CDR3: CASGLRQETQYF. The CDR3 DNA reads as TGTGCCTCGGGACTTCGTCAAGAGACCCAGTACTTC.